These 17 T cell receptor beta chains share one sample of origin, sequenced in a study of blood T cell repertoires in COVID-19. Clones were read by immunoSEQ multiplex PCR, and TCRdb kept only the in-frame ones, dropping some. The sample carries 160,000 or so clones, 84% recorded once. Sequenced material: PBMCs or T cells enriched from blood (not recorded which). Receptors were obtained from a man in his fifties who had recovered from COVID-19.

The rearrangement joins TRBV19 to TRBJ1-5, with D tentatively TRBD1 (6 bases). From germline, CDR1 is LNHDA and CDR2 SQIVND (reference sequence). V was pared by 1 base and J by 7 bases, with 14 bases between. This CDR3 contains 15 residues. The CDR3 spells CASSIVPGGWQPQHF. As DNA, the CDR3 is TGTGCCAGTAGTATAGTCCCGGGGGGCTGGCAGCCCCAGCATTTT.

This clone has more than one count but fewer than ten. The chain employs TRBV4-1 and TRBJ1-2; perhaps TRBD1 as D (5 bases). The CDR3 totals 14 residues. Germline V CDR1 and CDR2: MGHRA, YSYEKL. V gave up 2 bases and J gave up 4 bases, with 11 bases separating them. CDR3 coding DNA: TGCGCCAGCAGCCAACCTACAGGCGTCTATGGCTACACCTTC. As protein: CASSQPTGVYGYTF.

This clone has more than one count but fewer than ten. The V and J genes are TRBV11-1 and TRBJ1-1, with D perhaps TRBD1 (6 bases). Trimming took off 1 base at V and 6 bases at J, with 12 bases between the two ends. Germline assignment: CDR1 SGHAT and CDR2 FQDESV (reference sequence). CDR3 length: 14 amino acids. The CDR3 DNA follows: TGTGCCAGCAGCTTAGAGGGGACAAAGTCTGAAGCTTTCTTT. This encodes CASSLEGTKSEAFF.

The chain is built from TRBV19 and TRBJ1-2, with D perhaps TRBD1 (6 bases). CDR1 is LNHDA, CDR2 SQIVND, per germline (reference sequence). Trimming left V 6 bases short and J 2 bases short, with 13 bases between. This CDR3 is 14 amino acids long. The CDR3 is CASRLTGGNYGYTF. The CDR3 DNA follows: TGTGCCAGTAGACTGACAGGTGGGAACTATGGCTACACCTTC. Supplemented by reference TRBV19 and TRBJ1-2, the full variable domain reads DGGITQSPKYLFRKEGQNVTLSCEQNLNHDAMYWYRQDPGQGLRLIYYSQIVNDFQKGDIAEGYSVSREKKESFPLTVTSAQKNPTAFYLCASRLTGGNYGYTFGSGTRLTVV.

This rearrangement joins TRBV4-1 to TRBJ1-2; the D is unclear. V dropped 0 bases and J dropped 6 bases, with 8 bases sitting between them. CDR1 and CDR2 (germline): MGHRA, YSYEKL. This CDR3 has 13 residues. CDR3 amino acids: CASSQDTADGYTF. The CDR3 DNA follows: TGCGCCAGCAGCCAAGATACGGCGGATGGCTACACCTTC.

V gene TRBV5-6 combines with J gene TRBJ2-1, with TRBD2 as a possible D gene (5 bases). The germline V gene encodes CDR1 SGHDT and CDR2 YYEEEE. V lost 0 bases, J lost 0 bases, and 7 bases lay in between. CDR3 size: 15 residues. The CDR3 DNA reads TGTGCCAGCAGCTTGGGCGGGTTCTCCTACAATGAGCAGTTCTTC. Translated, it gives CASSLGGFSYNEQFF.

The V call is TRBV5-1, the J call TRBJ2-1; 9 nucleotides line up with TRBD1. With 0 bases clipped from V and 8 bases from J, the junction kept 3 bases outside the gene matches. The CDR3 is 14 amino acids. The V gene's germline CDR1 is SGHRS and CDR2 YFSETQ. The CDR3 is CASSLGTGVDEQFF. DNA for the CDR3: TGCGCCAGCAGCTTGGGGACAGGGGTCGATGAGCAGTTCTTC. Using reference TRBV5-1 and TRBJ2-1 for the parts outside the CDR3, the full variable domain is KAGVTQTPRYLIKTRGQQVTLSCSPISGHRSVSWYQQTPGQGLQFLFEYFSETQRNKGNFPGRFSGRQFSNSRSEMNVSTLELGDSALYLCASSLGTGVDEQFFGPGTRLTVL.

In DNA, the CDR3 is TGTGCCAGCAGCCCCCCGGGGGGAGGCCCAGATACGCAGTATTTT. Encoded protein: CASSPPGGGPDTQYF. The rearrangement joins TRBV7-3 to TRBJ2-3, with 7 bases fitting TRBD2. Trimming cost V 5 bases and J 4 bases; bases outside gene matches: 9. The germline V gene has CDR1 SGHTA and CDR2 FQGTGA. This CDR3 comprises 15 residues.

Details on this clone: Relative to the germline gene, one junction end is altered; a read error may explain this. V and J are TRBV3-1 (or the pseudogene TRBV3-2) and TRBJ2-1; 9 positions agree with TRBD2. The CDR3 is 15 amino acids. Germline-derived CDR1 and CDR2 are LGHDT and YNNKEL (reference sequence). The CDR3 DNA follows: TGTGCCAGCAGCAAAGAGGGGACTAGCTGGAATGAGCAGTTCTTC. Its translation is CASSKEGTSWNEQFF.

This chain uses TRBV6-5 with TRBJ1-2; tentatively, D is TRBD1 (5 bases). This CDR3 comprises 15 residues. Germline V gene data show CDR1 as MNHEY and CDR2 as SVGAGI. Trimming stripped 7 bases from V and 5 bases from J, with 20 bases between. In nucleotides, the CDR3 is TGTGCCAGCACCCCTGGATGGGGCCGGTCATATGGCTACACCTTC. Its translation is CASTPGWGRSYGYTF.

The genes are TRBV7-3 and TRBJ1-1; unclear D gene. Germline V gene lookup returns CDR1 SGHTA and CDR2 FQGTGA. V was cut by 5 bases and J by 0 bases, with 13 bases left in between. This CDR3 comprises 15 residues. CDR3 sequence: CASSPLPPLNTEAFF. CDR3 bases: TGTGCCAGCAGCCCACTACCCCCCTTGAACACTGAAGCTTTCTTT.

V usage is TRBV21-1 and J usage is TRBJ2-3; TRBD2 is the table's D call and was not checked against the DNA. TRBV21-1 is labeled a pseudogene. The CDR3 runs to 16 residues. CDR3 coding DNA: TGTGCCAGCTCAGCAATGAGGAGGCCCAAAACAGATACGCAGTATTTT. Translating gives CASSAMRRPKTDTQYF.

This chain uses TRBV14 with TRBJ1-3; D unresolved. Per the germline V gene, CDR1 is SGHDN and CDR2 is FVKESK. The CDR3 loop spans 15 amino acids. Between the trimmed V and J ends, which lost 6 bases and 0 bases, there was a span of 12 bases. The CDR3 nucleotides are TGTGCCAGCAGTCGTCAGGCGTACTCTGGAAACACCATATATTTT. Its protein product is CASSRQAYSGNTIYF.

The V and J genes are TRBV5-4 and TRBJ2-2, with a tentative D call TRBD2 (7 bases). There are 17 residues in the CDR3. The V gene lost 1 base and the J gene lost 1 base, with 14 bases spanning the gap. Germline CDR1 and CDR2: SGHNT and YYREEE (reference sequence). CDR3 in DNA: TGTGCCAGCAGCTTGCCGGCGGGGGCACAGAACACCGGGGAGCTGTTTTTT. Its protein product is CASSLPAGAQNTGELFF.

The V call is TRBV11-2, the J call TRBJ1-1; D is uncertain. This CDR3 has 14 amino acids. From germline, CDR1 is SGHAT and CDR2 FQNNGV. V was clipped by 4 bases and J by 1 base, with 10 bases between them. CDR3 sequence reads: CASSYTAGNTEAFF. The CDR3 nucleotides are TGTGCCAGCAGCTACACCGCAGGGAACACTGAAGCTTTCTTT.

This chain links TRBV28 with TRBJ1-2; D perhaps matches TRBD1 (5 bases). The V and J ends lost 1 base and 3 bases respectively, with 18 bases between them. Germline lookup yields CDR1 MDHEN and CDR2 SYDVKM. The CDR3 totals 17 residues. For the CDR3, the DNA is TGTGCCAGCAGTTTATTGAAGACAGCCGGACCTTACTATGGCTACACCTTC. This translates into CASSLLKTAGPYYGYTF.

This clone was seen many times. The identical CDR3 is also encoded by other nucleotide sequences in the sample. The chain has TRBV3-1 (or the pseudogene TRBV3-2) and TRBJ2-4; 8 bases align to TRBD1. CDR1 is LGHDT and CDR2 is YNNKEL in the germline V gene (reference sequence). V shed 8 bases, J shed 4 bases, and the junction held 10 bases outside the gene matches. The CDR3 runs to 15 residues. In DNA, the CDR3 is TGTGCCAGCCTGGGAAAAGGGGACAGGAAAAACATTCAGTACTTC. Its protein product is CASLGKGDRKNIQYF.